The T cell receptor beta chain described here comes from a study of CD8 T cells in ankylosing spondylitis. The CDR3 is 14 amino acids. Trimming took 8 bases from V and 0 from J; bases not matched to a gene: 4. The germline gives CDR1 KGHSH, CDR2 LQKENI. TCRdb reprocessed the 5' RACE reads via MiXCR and lists one record per CDR3 protein. Among 30,000 to 35,000 distinct CDR3 sequences listed, 30% were seen once. Input material: synovial fluid, either unsorted or a sorted T cell fraction (not recorded which). This clonotype originated in a male donor with ankylosing spondylitis. The rearrangement links TRBV18 to TRBJ2-3; 8 bases match TRBD1. CDR3 coding DNA: TGTGCCAGCCGGACAGGGATTAGCACAGATACGCAGTATTTT. Its translation: CASRTGISTDTQYF.